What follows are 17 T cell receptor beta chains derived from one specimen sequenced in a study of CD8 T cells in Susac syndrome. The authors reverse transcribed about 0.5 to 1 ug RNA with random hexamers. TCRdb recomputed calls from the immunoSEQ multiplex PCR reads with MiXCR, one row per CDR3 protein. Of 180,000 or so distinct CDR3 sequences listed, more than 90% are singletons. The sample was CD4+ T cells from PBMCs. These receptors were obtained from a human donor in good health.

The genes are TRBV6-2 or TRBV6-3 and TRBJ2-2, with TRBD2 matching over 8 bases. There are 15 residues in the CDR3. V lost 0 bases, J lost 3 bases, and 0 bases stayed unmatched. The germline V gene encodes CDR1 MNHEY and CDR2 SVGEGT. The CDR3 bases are TGTGCCAGCAGTTACTCGCGGGGGGACACCGGGGAGCTGTTTTTT. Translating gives CASSYSRGDTGELFF.

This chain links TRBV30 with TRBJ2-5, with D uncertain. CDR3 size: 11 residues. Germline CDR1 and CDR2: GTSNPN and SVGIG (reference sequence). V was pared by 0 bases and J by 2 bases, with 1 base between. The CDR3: CAWSVQETQYF. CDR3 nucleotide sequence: TGTGCCTGGAGTGTTCAAGAGACCCAGTACTTC.

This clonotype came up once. The CDR3 is CASSQDKGSGNIQYF. CDR3 in DNA: TGTGCCAGCAGCCAAGATAAAGGATCTGGAAACATTCAGTACTTC. The chain couples TRBV4-2 to TRBJ2-4; D gene ambiguous. Germline CDR1 reads LGHNA; CDR2 reads YNFKEQ. This CDR3 is built from 15 residues. Trimming took 0 bases from V and 6 from J, leaving 12 bases between them.

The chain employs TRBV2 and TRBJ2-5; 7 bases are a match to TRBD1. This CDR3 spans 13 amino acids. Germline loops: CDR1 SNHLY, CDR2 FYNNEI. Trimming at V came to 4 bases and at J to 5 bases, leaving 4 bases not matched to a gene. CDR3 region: CASSGQGEETQYF. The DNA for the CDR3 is TGTGCCAGCAGTGGACAGGGCGAGGAGACCCAGTACTTC.

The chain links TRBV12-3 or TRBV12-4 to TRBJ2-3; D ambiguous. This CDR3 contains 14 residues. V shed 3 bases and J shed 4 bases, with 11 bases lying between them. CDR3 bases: TGTGCCAGCAGTTTGCCTACAAGGGCAGATACGCAGTATTTT. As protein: CASSLPTRADTQYF.

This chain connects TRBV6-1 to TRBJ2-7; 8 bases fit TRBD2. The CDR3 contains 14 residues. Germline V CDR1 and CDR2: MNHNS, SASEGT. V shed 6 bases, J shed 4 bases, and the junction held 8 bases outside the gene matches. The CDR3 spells CASRRTSRAYEQYF. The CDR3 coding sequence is TGTGCCAGCAGAAGGACTAGCCGCGCATACGAGCAGTACTTC.

The CDR3 nucleotides are TGTGCCAGCAGCGTAGAGTGGGCTAAAAATGAGCAGTTCTTC. Its translation: CASSVEWAKNEQFF. The rearrangement joins TRBV9 to TRBJ2-1; unclear D gene. V was cut by 0 bases and J by 7 bases, with 11 bases left in between. Germline V gene sequence: CDR1 SGDLS, CDR2 YYNGEE. This CDR3 has 14 residues. Together with reference TRBV9 and TRBJ2-1, the CDR3 gives the full variable domain: DSGVTQTPKHLITATGQRVTLRCSPRSGDLSVYWYQQSLDQGLQFLIQYYNGEERAKGNILERFSAQQFPDLHSELNLSSLELGDSALYFCASSVEWAKNEQFFGPGTRLTVL.

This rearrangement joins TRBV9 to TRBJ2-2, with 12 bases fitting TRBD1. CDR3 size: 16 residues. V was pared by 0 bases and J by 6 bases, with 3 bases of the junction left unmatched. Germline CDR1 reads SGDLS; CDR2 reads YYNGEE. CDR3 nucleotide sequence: TGTGCCAGCAGCGTAGGGGACAGGGGGCGGTCCGGGGAGCTGTTTTTT. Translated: CASSVGDRGRSGELFF. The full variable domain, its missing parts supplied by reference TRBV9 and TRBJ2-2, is DSGVTQTPKHLITATGQRVTLRCSPRSGDLSVYWYQQSLDQGLQFLIQYYNGEERAKGNILERFSAQQFPDLHSELNLSSLELGDSALYFCASSVGDRGRSGELFFGEGSRLTVL.

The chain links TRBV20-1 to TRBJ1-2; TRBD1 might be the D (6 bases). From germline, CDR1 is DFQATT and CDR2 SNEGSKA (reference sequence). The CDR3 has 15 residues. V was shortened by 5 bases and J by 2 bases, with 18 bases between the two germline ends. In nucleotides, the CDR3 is TGCAGTGCTCCTCGGGCCCAGGGGCGCAACTATGGCTACACCTTC. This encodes CSAPRAQGRNYGYTF.

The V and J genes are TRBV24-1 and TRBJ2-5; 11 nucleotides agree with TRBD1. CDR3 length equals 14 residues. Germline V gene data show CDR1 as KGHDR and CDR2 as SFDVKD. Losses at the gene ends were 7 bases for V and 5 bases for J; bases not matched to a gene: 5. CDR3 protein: CATRPGTGGETQYF. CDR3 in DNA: TGTGCCACCAGGCCAGGGACAGGGGGGGAGACCCAGTACTTC.

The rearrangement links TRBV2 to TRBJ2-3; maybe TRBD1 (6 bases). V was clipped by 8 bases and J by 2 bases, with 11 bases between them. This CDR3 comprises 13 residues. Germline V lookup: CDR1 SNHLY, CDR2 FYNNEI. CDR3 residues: CASGGHATDTQYF. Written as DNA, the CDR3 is TGTGCCAGCGGGGGACACGCCACAGATACGCAGTATTTT.

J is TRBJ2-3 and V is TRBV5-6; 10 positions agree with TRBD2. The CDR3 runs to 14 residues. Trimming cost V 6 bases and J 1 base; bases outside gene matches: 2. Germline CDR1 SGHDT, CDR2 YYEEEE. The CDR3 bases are TGTGCCAGCACCGGGACTAGCGGCACAGATACGCAGTATTTT. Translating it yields CASTGTSGTDTQYF.

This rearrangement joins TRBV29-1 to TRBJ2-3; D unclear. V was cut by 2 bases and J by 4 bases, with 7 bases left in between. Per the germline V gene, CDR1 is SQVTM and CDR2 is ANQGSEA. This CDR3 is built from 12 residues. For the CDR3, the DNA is TGCAGCGTTGAACGGGCCGCAGATACGCAGTATTTT. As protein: CSVERAADTQYF.

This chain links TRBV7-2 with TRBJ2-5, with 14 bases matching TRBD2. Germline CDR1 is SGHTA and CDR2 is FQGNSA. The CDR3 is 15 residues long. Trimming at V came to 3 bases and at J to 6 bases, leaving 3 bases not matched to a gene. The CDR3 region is CASSFRLAGGQTQYF. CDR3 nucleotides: TGTGCCAGCAGCTTCCGACTAGCGGGGGGGCAGACCCAGTACTTC.

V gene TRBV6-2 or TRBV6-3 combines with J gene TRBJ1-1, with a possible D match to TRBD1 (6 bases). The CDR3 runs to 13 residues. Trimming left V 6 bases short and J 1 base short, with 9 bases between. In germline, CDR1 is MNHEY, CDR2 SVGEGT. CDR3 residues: CASRKGGNTEAFF. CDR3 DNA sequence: TGTGCCAGCAGGAAGGGGGGGAACACTGAAGCTTTCTTT.

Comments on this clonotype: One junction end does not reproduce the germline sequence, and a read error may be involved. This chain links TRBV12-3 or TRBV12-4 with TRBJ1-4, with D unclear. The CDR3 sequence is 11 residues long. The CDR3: CASSLREKLFF. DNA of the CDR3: TGTGCCAGCAGTTTGCGGGAAAAGCTGTTTTTT.

CDR3 sequence (DNA): TGTGCCAGCAGCGCCGACTACACTGAGCTGCCCCAGCATTTT. Protein product: CASSADYTELPQHF. V is TRBV9 and J is TRBJ1-5; D is ambiguous. The V gene's germline CDR1 is SGDLS and CDR2 YYNGEE. The V gene lost 3 bases and the J gene lost 9 bases, with 16 bases spanning the gap. The CDR3 sequence is 14 residues long.